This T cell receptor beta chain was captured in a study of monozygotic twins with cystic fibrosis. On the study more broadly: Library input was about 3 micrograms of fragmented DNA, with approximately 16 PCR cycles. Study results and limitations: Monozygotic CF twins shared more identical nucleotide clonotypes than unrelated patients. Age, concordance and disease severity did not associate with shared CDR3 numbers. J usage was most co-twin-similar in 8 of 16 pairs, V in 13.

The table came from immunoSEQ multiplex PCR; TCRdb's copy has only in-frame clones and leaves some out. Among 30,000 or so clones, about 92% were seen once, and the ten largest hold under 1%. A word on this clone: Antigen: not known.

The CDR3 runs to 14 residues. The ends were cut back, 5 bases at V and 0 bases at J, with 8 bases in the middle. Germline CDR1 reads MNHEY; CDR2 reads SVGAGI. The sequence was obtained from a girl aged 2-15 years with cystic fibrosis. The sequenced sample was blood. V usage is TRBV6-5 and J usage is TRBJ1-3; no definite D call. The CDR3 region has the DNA TGTGCCAGCAGTAGACGGGACTCTGGAAACACCATATATTTT. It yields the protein CASSRRDSGNTIYF.